These 13 T cell receptor beta chains were all obtained from the same sample, sequenced in a study of beta chain features in type 1 diabetes. For these TCRs, the target antigens are not known. General observations from the study: Within each of all four CD4+ subsets, Type 1 diabetes patients had TCRB CDR3s that were moderately but significantly shorter.

Expressed TCRB transcripts were sequenced because the isolated RNA had all been reverse transcribed beforehand. Repertoires were generated with immunoSEQ multiplex PCR, while TCRdb's copy carries only in-frame clones and drops some. The data hold hundreds of thousands of clones, with over 11% observed a single time. The sequenced sample consisted of naive CD4+ T cells from blood. Receptors were obtained from a man aged 18 to 29 with type 1 diabetes.

This clone was counted only a few times. The V call is TRBV5-4, the J call TRBJ2-5; 7 bases are shared with TRBD2. V was clipped by 4 bases and J by 4 bases; unmatched bases: 16. CDR1 SGHNT and CDR2 YYREEE come from the germline V gene (reference sequence). There are 17 residues in the CDR3. CDR3 sequence: CASSQHGRGAAGETQYF. For the CDR3, the DNA is TGTGCCAGCAGCCAACATGGGAGGGGAGCCGCGGGAGAGACCCAGTACTTC.

This clone turned up a few times. The rearrangement joins TRBV30 to TRBJ2-5, with no clear D. V was cut by 5 bases and J by 1 base, with 11 bases left in between. The germline V gene has CDR1 GTSNPN and CDR2 SVGIG (reference sequence). The length of the CDR3 is 13 residues. The CDR3 sequence: CAWGRTFQETQYF. In DNA, the CDR3 is TGTGCCTGGGGCCGGACGTTCCAAGAGACCCAGTACTTC.

The CDR3 is CASSFTSGIDTQYF. DNA for the CDR3: TGTGCCAGCAGCTTCACTAGCGGGATTGATACGCAGTATTTT. The genes are TRBV7-9 and TRBJ2-3, with 10 bases identical to TRBD2. The germline gives CDR1 SEHNR, CDR2 FQNEAQ (reference sequence). CDR3 length: 14 residues. Unmatched junction bases numbered 3, after V lost 3 bases and J lost 6 bases.

The CDR3 nucleotides read TGTGCCATCAGTGAGGTGGCAGGGAATCAGCCCCAGCATTTT. Its protein product is CAISEVAGNQPQHF. The chain employs TRBV10-3 and TRBJ1-5; D is possibly TRBD1 (5 bases). This CDR3 is built from 14 residues. Trimming removed 2 bases at V and 4 bases at J, with 9 bases between. CDR1 ENHRY and CDR2 SYGVKD come from the germline V gene.

The CDR3 is CASTPQGLPHGYTF. The DNA for the CDR3 is TGTGCCAGCACCCCGCAGGGACTCCCCCATGGCTACACCTTC. The rearrangement links TRBV28 to TRBJ1-2, with D possibly being TRBD1 (5 bases). The CDR3 totals 14 residues. The germline V and J ends were trimmed by 7 bases and 6 bases, with 18 bases remaining between them. Germline values: CDR1 MDHEN, CDR2 SYDVKM.

J is TRBJ2-3 and V is TRBV28, with 16 bases identical to TRBD2. Germline CDR1 is MDHEN and CDR2 is SYDVKM. The trim removed 4 bases at V and 3 bases at J, leaving 10 bases unmatched. CDR3 length equals 19 residues. CDR3 sequence reads: CASSSAGLAGGVWTDTQYF. In nucleotides, the CDR3 is TGTGCCAGCAGTTCGGCGGGACTAGCGGGAGGGGTATGGACAGATACGCAGTATTTT.

The chain couples TRBV12-5 to TRBJ1-1; no clear D gene. Per germline, CDR1 LGHNT and CDR2 FRNRAP. V dropped 5 bases and J dropped 5 bases, with 12 bases sitting between them. The CDR3 is made up of 13 amino acids. The CDR3 here is CASGQEEGTEAFF. The CDR3, as DNA: TGTGCTAGTGGTCAGGAGGAAGGGACTGAAGCTTTCTTT. Combining the CDR3 with reference TRBV12-5 and TRBJ1-1 gives the whole variable domain DARVTQTPRHKVTEMGQEVTMRCQPILGHNTVFWYRQTMMQGLELLAYFRNRAPLDDSGMPKDRFSAEMPDATLATLKIQPSEPRDSAVYFCASGQEEGTEAFFGQGTRLTVV.

This clone came up a few times. The rearrangement joins TRBV2 to TRBJ2-5; maybe TRBD2 (6 bases). The CDR3 spans 14 residues. The V end was cut by 7 bases, the J end by 5 bases, with 17 bases between. Germline loops: CDR1 SNHLY, CDR2 FYNNEI. Here the CDR3 DNA reads TGTGCCAGCACTTGGGCTAGCGTTACGGAGACCCAGTACTTC. Amino acids: CASTWASVTETQYF. The whole variable domain, remainder taken from reference TRBV2 and TRBJ2-5, is EPEVTQTPSHQVTQMGQEVILRCVPISNHLYFYWYRQILGQKVEFLVSFYNNEISEKSEIFDDQFSVERPDGSNFTLKIRSTKLEDSAMYFCASTWASVTETQYFGPGTRLLVL.

A few counts support this clone. The chain carries TRBV28 and TRBJ1-2; D is perhaps TRBD1 (5 bases). CDR1 is MDHEN and CDR2 is SYDVKM in the germline V gene. The CDR3 totals 15 residues. Trimming removed 8 bases from V and 1 base from J, with 17 bases in between. CDR3 bases: TGTGCCAGCGGGGCCGGGCAGGCACTTAACTATGGCTACACCTTC. This encodes CASGAGQALNYGYTF.

This clone was seen only a few times. V usage is TRBV18 and J usage is TRBJ2-5; D is unresolved. V gave up 3 bases and J gave up 6 bases, with 5 bases separating them. Germline-derived CDR1 and CDR2 are KGHSH and LQKENI. There are 11 residues in the CDR3. CDR3 sequence reads: CASSPEQTQYF. CDR3 DNA: TGTGCCAGCTCACCGGAACAGACCCAGTACTTC.

This clone was counted only a few times. The chain employs TRBV2 and TRBJ1-5; D is ambiguous. Between the trimmed V and J ends, which lost 4 bases and 4 bases, there was a span of 11 bases. CDR3 size: 14 residues. Germline V lookup: CDR1 SNHLY, CDR2 FYNNEI. The CDR3: CASSVLEGNQPQHF. The CDR3, as DNA: TGTGCCAGCAGTGTGCTAGAAGGTAATCAGCCCCAGCATTTT.

This clone was seen a handful of times. The chain recombines TRBV6-5 with TRBJ2-7; 10 bases agree with TRBD1. This CDR3 has 15 residues. CDR1 and CDR2 (germline): MNHEY, SVGAGI. V lost 7 bases, J lost 5 bases, and 11 bases stayed unmatched. CDR3 in DNA: TGTGCCAGCACGACTGCTAGACAGGGGGCTAACGAGCAGTACTTC. It encodes CASTTARQGANEQYF.

A few counts support this clone. The chain links TRBV7-6 to TRBJ2-7; D is unresolved. The CDR3 covers 14 residues. Germline CDR1 is SGHVS and CDR2 is FNYEAQ. Trimming removed 1 base from V and 0 bases from J, with 7 bases in between. CDR3 protein: CASSLGTSSYEQYF. In DNA form, the CDR3 reads TGTGCCAGCAGCTTAGGCACTTCCTCCTACGAGCAGTACTTC.